The 31 T cell receptor beta chains presented below share a single source sample, sequenced in a study of T cells in Graves' hyperthyroidism and ophthalmopathy. Researchers took RNA transcripts and amplified the TCR beta CDR3 regions from them. First-round RT-PCR with HTBI primers amplified the TCR CDR3 region. TCRdb reanalysed the multiplex PCR reads using MiXCR and keeps one entry per CDR3 protein. The sample includes some 490,000 distinct CDR3 sequences, 22% of them seen just once. The material sequenced was blood. All receptors come from a woman aged 70 to 79 with Graves' ophthalmopathy.

V and J are TRBV29-1 and TRBJ1-2; the D gene is possibly TRBD1 (5 bases). Germline V CDR1 and CDR2: SQVTM, ANQGSEA. The CDR3 covers 11 residues. The V end was cut by 3 bases, the J end by 7 bases, with 9 bases between. CDR3 in DNA: TGCAGCGTTGATCATGGGGCTGGCTACACCTTC. The encoded protein is CSVDHGAGYTF.

This clonotype was recorded many times. This chain links TRBV11-2 with TRBJ2-2; no clear D. V was shortened by 5 bases and J by 5 bases, with 12 bases between the two germline ends. The CDR3 is 14 amino acids. Germline CDR1 is SGHAT and CDR2 is FQNNGV. CDR3 nucleotides: TGTGCCAGCAGCCGCGATGGAAATACCGGGGAGCTGTTTTTT. This translates into CASSRDGNTGELFF. The full variable domain, its missing parts supplied by reference TRBV11-2 and TRBJ2-2, is EAGVAQSPRYKIIEKRQSVAFWCNPISGHATLYWYQQILGQGPKLLIQFQNNGVVDDSQLPKDRFSAERLKGVDSTLKIQPAKLEDSAVYLCASSRDGNTGELFFGEGSRLTVL.

This clonotype was recorded many times. The chain couples TRBV12-3 or TRBV12-4 to TRBJ1-3; D is unclear. CDR3 length equals 13 residues. Trimming shortened V by 5 bases and J by 0 bases, and 5 bases separated the two germline ends. This CDR3 is CASSPSSGNTIYF. The CDR3 DNA follows: TGTGCCAGCAGTCCCAGCTCTGGAAACACCATATATTTT.

The chain carries TRBV7-2 and TRBJ2-7; D is perhaps TRBD1 (5 bases). The CDR3 has 15 residues. Trimming left V 6 bases short and J 0 bases short, with 15 bases between. Germline assignment: CDR1 SGHTA and CDR2 FQGNSA. CDR3 region: CASSHSRVPSYEQYF. The CDR3 nucleotides read TGTGCCAGCAGTCATTCCAGGGTCCCCTCCTACGAGCAGTACTTC.

This clonotype came up many times. The chain combines TRBV15 with TRBJ1-1; maybe TRBD1 (6 bases). This CDR3 spans 14 amino acids. Trimming left V 4 bases short and J 3 bases short, with 12 bases between. Germline CDR1 is LNHNV and CDR2 is YYDKDF (reference sequence). In DNA, the CDR3 is TGTGCCACCAGCACTGGACAGTTGGACACTGAAGCTTTCTTT. It codes for CATSTGQLDTEAFF.

The rearrangement uses TRBV5-1 and TRBJ2-2, with a possible D match to TRBD1 (5 bases). Trimming shortened V by 4 bases and J by 2 bases, and 9 bases separated the two germline ends. The germline V gene has CDR1 SGHRS and CDR2 YFSETQ. The CDR3 is made up of 14 amino acids. This CDR3 reads CASSEGVNTGELFF. CDR3 sequence (DNA): TGCGCCAGCAGCGAAGGGGTAAACACCGGGGAGCTGTTTTTT.

The V gene is TRBV27, the J gene TRBJ2-1; TRBD2 aligns across 14 bases. CDR1 is MNHEY and CDR2 is SMNVEV in the germline V gene (reference sequence). With 7 bases clipped from V and 4 bases from J, the junction kept 6 bases outside the gene matches. The CDR3 covers 16 residues. For the CDR3, the DNA is TGTGCCAGCAAGGGACTAGCGGGAGCTGGGTACAATGAGCAGTTCTTC. Residues: CASKGLAGAGYNEQFF.

This clonotype was seen only a few times. This rearrangement joins TRBV5-1 to TRBJ2-7, with TRBD2 matching 10 bases. CDR3 length: 15 amino acids. From germline, CDR1 is SGHRS and CDR2 YFSETQ. The junction had 9 bases not matched to a gene; V was cut back by 4 bases and J by 5 bases. DNA for the CDR3: TGCGCCAGCAGCCCGTGGCCTAGCGGGAGCAACGAGCAGTACTTC. It is translated as CASSPWPSGSNEQYF. Variable domain in full (rest from reference TRBV5-1 and TRBJ2-7): KAGVTQTPRYLIKTRGQQVTLSCSPISGHRSVSWYQQTPGQGLQFLFEYFSETQRNKGNFPGRFSGRQFSNSRSEMNVSTLELGDSALYLCASSPWPSGSNEQYFGPGTRLTVT.

The CDR3: CASSWGQGWSEQYF. The CDR3 DNA is TGTGCCAGCAGCTGGGGACAGGGTTGGAGCGAGCAGTACTTC. The chain couples TRBV5-6 to TRBJ2-7; 9 nucleotides match TRBD1. J was trimmed by 6 bases and V by 3 bases; bases with no gene match: 7. The CDR3 spans 14 residues. Germline CDR1 SGHDT, CDR2 YYEEEE.

This clonotype was detected only a few times. The chain employs TRBV10-3 and TRBJ2-7; 7 bases agree with TRBD2. CDR1 and CDR2 (germline): ENHRY, SYGVKD. V lost 0 bases, J lost 2 bases, and 13 bases stayed unmatched. The CDR3 consists of 18 residues. The CDR3, as DNA: TGTGCCATCAGTGAGTCGGGGGGAGGACTAGGAGGTACCTACGAGCAGTACTTC. Translating it yields CAISESGGGLGGTYEQYF.

The sample holds many counts of this clonotype. The gene calls are TRBV7-9 and TRBJ1-1, with a possible D match to TRBD1 (6 bases). Trimming left V 1 base short and J 0 bases short, with 15 bases between. Looked up from germline, CDR1 is SEHNR and CDR2 is FQNEAQ (reference sequence). The CDR3 runs to 17 residues. The CDR3 here is CASSLGPDSRMNTEAFF. CDR3 coding DNA: TGTGCCAGCAGCTTAGGCCCGGACAGCCGCATGAACACTGAAGCTTTCTTT.

This clonotype appeared a few times. The J gene is TRBJ1-2, the V gene TRBV7-2; 7 nucleotides line up with TRBD1. V lost 5 bases to trimming and J lost 9 bases; unmatched junction nucleotides: 9. The CDR3 extends over 13 amino acids. Germline V CDR1 and CDR2: SGHTA, FQGNSA. The CDR3 nucleotides read TGTGCCAGCAGCGGACGACAGGGCTCGAGCTACACCTTC. The encoded protein is CASSGRQGSSYTF.

This clonotype turned up a few times. The chain uses TRBV6-5 and TRBJ2-2; D remains unclear. The CDR3 sequence is 15 residues long. Trimming stripped 0 bases from V and 5 bases from J, with 10 bases between. Germline values: CDR1 MNHEY, CDR2 SVGAGI. The CDR3 spells CASSYSQLGTGELFF. The CDR3 DNA reads as TGTGCCAGCAGTTACTCTCAACTGGGGACCGGGGAGCTGTTTTTT.

The chain employs TRBV20-1 and TRBJ2-3, with a possible D match to TRBD2 (6 bases). Germline assignment: CDR1 DFQATT and CDR2 SNEGSKA (reference sequence). The CDR3 is made up of 14 amino acids. Between the trimmed V and J ends, which lost 6 bases and 5 bases, there was a span of 18 bases. DNA for the CDR3: TGCAGTGCCTCTGACCCCCCGCGGGAAGATACGCAGTATTTT. It translates to CSASDPPREDTQYF.

V gene TRBV7-9 combines with J gene TRBJ1-2; D perhaps matches TRBD1 (6 bases). The germline gives CDR1 SEHNR, CDR2 FQNEAQ (reference sequence). V gave up 5 bases and J gave up 4 bases, with 14 bases separating them. This CDR3 has 14 residues. The CDR3 bases are TGTGCCAGCAGCGACCAAGGGGGTGGCTATGGCTACACCTTC. It is translated as CASSDQGGGYGYTF. The full variable domain, rest sourced from reference TRBV7-9 and TRBJ1-2, is DTGVSQNPRHKITKRGQNVTFRCDPISEHNRLYWYRQTLGQGPEFLTYFQNEAQLEKSRLLSDRFSAERPKGSFSTLEIQRTEQGDSAMYLCASSDQGGGYGYTFGSGTRLTVV.

The gene calls are TRBV29-1 and TRBJ2-7; 9 bases align to TRBD1. CDR1 is SQVTM and CDR2 is ANQGSEA in the germline V gene. The CDR3 sequence is 13 residues long. The junction had 2 bases not matched to a gene; V was cut back by 1 base and J by 4 bases. The DNA of the CDR3 is TGCAGCGTTGAAGGGACAGGGGCGTACGAGCAGTACTTC. Amino acid sequence: CSVEGTGAYEQYF.

This clonotype was observed at least ten times. The J gene is TRBJ1-1, the V gene TRBV3-1, with D hard to call. Trimming stripped 7 bases from V and 1 base from J, with 10 bases between. Germline CDR1 is LGHDT and CDR2 is YNNKEL (reference sequence). This CDR3 has 13 residues. The CDR3 reads CASTHGRNTEAFF. DNA for the CDR3: TGTGCCAGCACCCACGGGAGGAACACTGAAGCTTTCTTT.

This clonotype was counted ten times or more. V gene TRBV12-3 or TRBV12-4 combines with J gene TRBJ2-5; D is ambiguous. The CDR3 has 11 amino acids. Trimming stripped 3 bases from V and 6 bases from J, with 5 bases between. The CDR3 here is CASSFDKTQYF. The CDR3 DNA is TGTGCCAGCAGTTTCGACAAGACCCAGTACTTC.

This clonotype was picked up a small number of times. The chain recombines TRBV3-1 with TRBJ1-4; no clear D gene. CDR1 and CDR2 from the germline V gene are LGHDT and YNNKEL (reference sequence). Trimming cost V 1 base and J 8 bases, with 11 bases left between them. This CDR3 region has 14 residues. CDR3 region: CASSQGPGREKLFF. For the CDR3, the DNA is TGTGCCAGCAGCCAAGGACCGGGGAGAGAAAAACTGTTTTTT.

This clonotype has at least ten counts. The chain recombines TRBV28 with TRBJ1-1; maybe TRBD1 (5 bases). V was cut by 7 bases and J by 7 bases, with 13 bases left in between. This CDR3 has 12 residues. The V gene's germline CDR1 is MDHEN and CDR2 SYDVKM. Written as DNA, the CDR3 is TGTGCCAGCAAGGACGGGACGGTTGAAGCTTTCTTT. Protein product: CASKDGTVEAFF.

The chain has TRBV28 and TRBJ1-2; D not certain. CDR3 length: 14 amino acids. V shed 4 bases and J shed 3 bases, with 12 bases lying between them. Germline V lookup: CDR1 MDHEN, CDR2 SYDVKM. The CDR3, as DNA: TGTGCCAGCAGTTCCCCCCCGGGTGACTATGGCTACACCTTC. Translated, it gives CASSSPPGDYGYTF.

The sample holds a few counts of this clonotype. The rearrangement joins TRBV6-1 to TRBJ1-1, with unresolved D. Trimming took off 5 bases at V and 0 bases at J, with 10 bases between the two ends. The germline gives CDR1 MNHNS, CDR2 SASEGT. CDR3 length equals 14 residues. CDR3 coding DNA: TGTGCCAGCAGTTATTCACTGATGAACACTGAAGCTTTCTTT. Translated, it gives CASSYSLMNTEAFF.

The rearrangement joins TRBV6-1 to TRBJ2-1; possibly TRBD2 for D (7 bases). The CDR3 runs 15 residues. V shed 2 bases and J shed 11 bases, with 19 bases lying between them. Germline V gene lookup returns CDR1 MNHNS and CDR2 SASEGT. The CDR3 sequence: CASSERAGHLSKQFF. The CDR3 DNA follows: TGTGCCAGCAGTGAAAGAGCGGGACACCTATCGAAGCAGTTCTTC.

This clonotype was recorded a few times. The CDR3: CAWRNLSYNEQFF. DNA for the CDR3: TGTGCCTGGAGAAACCTTTCCTACAATGAGCAGTTCTTC. The chain has TRBV30 and TRBJ2-1; D not resolved. Trimming removed 3 bases at V and 1 base at J, with 7 bases between. This CDR3 is 13 amino acids long. The germline V gene encodes CDR1 GTSNPN and CDR2 SVGIG (reference sequence).

The DNA for the CDR3 is TGTGCCACCAGCACCCTCGAGCGGGAGGCCAATGAGCAGTTCTTC. It encodes CATSTLEREANEQFF. The rearrangement links TRBV15 to TRBJ2-1, with 9 bases matching TRBD2. V lost 4 bases and J lost 6; bases outside the gene matches: 7. Germline V lookup: CDR1 LNHNV, CDR2 YYDKDF (reference sequence). The CDR3 is 15 residues long.

The sample holds a few counts of this clonotype. V usage is TRBV12-3 or TRBV12-4 and J usage is TRBJ2-1; no clear D gene. The CDR3 extends over 14 amino acids. V dropped 4 bases and J dropped 9 bases, with 16 bases sitting between them. DNA of the CDR3: TGTGCCAGCAGTTCGACCACTCCTTACGGTGAGCAGTTCTTC. It encodes CASSSTTPYGEQFF.

The gene calls are TRBV12-3 or TRBV12-4 and TRBJ2-7; D possibly corresponds to TRBD1 (6 bases). CDR3 length: 13 amino acids. Trimming cost V 11 bases and J 7 bases, with 21 bases left between them. CDR3 in amino acids: CACVKGGLGEQYF. The CDR3 bases are TGTGCCTGCGTGAAAGGGGGTCTGGGGGAGCAGTACTTC.

This chain uses TRBV20-1 with TRBJ2-7, with 7 nucleotides matching TRBD1. This CDR3 has 15 residues. The V and J ends lost 6 bases and 2 bases, in that order; junction bases with no gene match: 13. In germline, CDR1 is DFQATT, CDR2 SNEGSKA (reference sequence). The CDR3 DNA reads TGCAGTGCCCAAAACCTTCGGGACAGTCCCTACGAGCAGTACTTC. It translates to CSAQNLRDSPYEQYF.

The chain has TRBV9 and TRBJ2-3, with 13 bases lining up with TRBD2. The CDR3 runs 20 residues. Germline V gene data show CDR1 as SGDLS and CDR2 as YYNGEE. The V segment lost 3 bases and the J segment 1 base; nucleotides outside the gene matches: 14. The CDR3 nucleotides read TGTGCCAGCAGCGCCCCTCAAGGGACTAGCGGGGTCCATGGCACAGATACGCAGTATTTT. It is translated as CASSAPQGTSGVHGTDTQYF.

This clonotype has only a few counts. This chain links TRBV20-1 with TRBJ2-7; D gene uncertain. V was shortened by 6 bases and J by 7 bases, with 19 bases between the two germline ends. Germline V gives CDR1 DFQATT, CDR2 SNEGSKA (reference sequence). The CDR3 totals 13 residues. The CDR3 sequence: CSADERGYGEQYF. The CDR3 DNA sequence: TGCAGTGCAGACGAAAGAGGATATGGGGAGCAGTACTTC.

The V and J genes are TRBV5-6 and TRBJ2-3; possibly TRBD2 for D (5 bases). Per germline, CDR1 SGHDT and CDR2 YYEEEE. Trimming cost V 0 bases and J 3 bases, with 11 bases left between them. CDR3 length: 15 amino acids. The CDR3 loop reads CASSLAGWSTDTQYF. The CDR3 bases are TGTGCCAGCAGCTTGGCGGGGTGGTCAACAGATACGCAGTATTTT.